Listed here are 15 T cell receptor beta chains from one sample, sequenced in a study of control samples from healthy donors and cancer patients (dated by TCRdb to about 2020). Libraries were built with the immunoSEQ multiplex PCR assay. This immuneACCESS table, as held by TCRdb, lists in-frame sequences with V and J called but not all clones. Of the missing ones, under half trace to an unresolved V gene in checked studies; the others have no known cause. The sample profile shows more than 50,000 clones; approximately 85% of them were found once. The top ten hold nearly 5.5% of the sample. The sample taken for sequencing was blood. All receptors derive from a man in his forties in good health.

The chain links TRBV19 to TRBJ1-2; 10 bases are shared with TRBD1. This CDR3 has 15 amino acids. Trimming at V came to 5 bases and at J to 1 base, leaving 4 bases not matched to a gene. Germline V lookup: CDR1 LNHDA, CDR2 SQIVND (reference sequence). Here the CDR3 DNA reads TGTGCCAGTAGTTTCCGGGACAGGGGTAACTATGGCTACACCTTC. Its protein product is CASSFRDRGNYGYTF.

The chain combines TRBV7-8 with TRBJ2-1, with D unclear. There are 12 residues in the CDR3. Trimming shortened V by 4 bases and J by 7 bases, and 8 bases separated the two germline ends. Germline lookup yields CDR1 SGHVS and CDR2 FQNEAQ. The CDR3 loop reads CASSYTRNEQFF. DNA of the CDR3: TGTGCCAGCAGCTACACCAGGAATGAGCAGTTCTTC. Full variable domain (rest looked up from reference TRBV7-8 and TRBJ2-1): GAGVSQSPRYKVAKRGQDVALRCDPISGHVSLFWYQQALGQGPEFLTYFQNEAQLDKSGLPSDRFFAERPEGSVSTLKIQRTQQEDSAVYLCASSYTRNEQFFGPGTRLTVL.

The chain combines TRBV12-5 with TRBJ1-1, with 7 positions matching TRBD1. Losses at the gene ends were 5 bases for V and 3 bases for J; bases not matched to a gene: 6. This CDR3 contains 14 residues. Germline V gene sequence: CDR1 LGHNT, CDR2 FRNRAP. The CDR3 bases are TGTGCTAGTGGTAAGACAGGGTATCACACTGAAGCTTTCTTT. Its protein is CASGKTGYHTEAFF.

This rearrangement joins TRBV5-5 to TRBJ2-1; D ambiguous. V dropped 2 bases and J dropped 2 bases, with 11 bases sitting between them. CDR1 is SGHKS and CDR2 is YYEKEE in the germline V gene (reference sequence). CDR3 length: 15 residues. CDR3 sequence (DNA): TGTGCCAGCAGCTTAAGCCAGGTCGCCTACAATGAGCAGTTCTTC. This translates into CASSLSQVAYNEQFF.

This clone was recorded a few times. The chain joins TRBV5-1 to TRBJ2-7; D is undetermined. V lost 2 bases to trimming and J lost 13 bases, with 10 bases between them. Germline V gene data show CDR1 as SGHRS and CDR2 as YFSETQ. The CDR3 spans 10 residues. For the CDR3, the DNA is TGCGCCAGCAGCTTCGGGTCACGATACTTC. It codes for CASSFGSRYF.

This chain links TRBV6-2 or TRBV6-3 with TRBJ1-5; no definite D call. Germline V gives CDR1 MNHEY, CDR2 SVGEGT. V dropped 2 bases and J dropped 0 bases, with 11 bases sitting between them. The CDR3 length is 16 residues. CDR3 sequence (DNA): TGTGCCAGCAGTTACCAGGATGAGCATAGCAATCAGCCCCAGCATTTT. Its translation is CASSYQDEHSNQPQHF.

This chain links TRBV11-3 with TRBJ2-7; D not certain. Germline CDR1 is SGHNT and CDR2 is YENEEA. This CDR3 has 13 amino acids. Trimming shortened V by 4 bases and J by 2 bases, and 9 bases separated the two germline ends. In DNA form, the CDR3 reads TGTGCCAGCAGCTCCGGGCCCACCTACGAGCAGTACTTC. Its protein product is CASSSGPTYEQYF.

J is TRBJ1-3 and V is TRBV6-1; D is uncertain. The CDR3 runs to 15 residues. Per germline, CDR1 MNHNS and CDR2 SASEGT. Trimming left V 3 bases short and J 2 bases short, with 11 bases between. CDR3 amino acids: CASSESGRTGNTIYF. CDR3 bases: TGTGCCAGCAGTGAGTCCGGGAGAACTGGAAACACCATATATTTT.

This clone occurred once. This chain connects TRBV4-3 to TRBJ1-6; the D gene is possibly TRBD1 (5 bases). CDR1 is LGHNA, CDR2 YSLEER, per germline. V was shortened by 1 base and J by 10 bases, with 11 bases between the two germline ends. CDR3 size: 14 residues. CDR3 loop: CASSQVTGRSPLHF. The DNA for the CDR3 is TGCGCCAGCAGCCAAGTAACAGGCAGGTCACCCCTCCACTTT.

The chain combines TRBV19 with TRBJ2-1; TRBD1 agrees at 9 bases. The V segment lost 7 bases and the J segment 4 bases; nucleotides outside the gene matches: 5. This CDR3 is 14 amino acids long. Germline V lookup: CDR1 LNHDA, CDR2 SQIVND (reference sequence). In DNA form, the CDR3 reads TGTGCCAGTACCATGACAGGGGGTTACAATGAGCAGTTCTTC. Translation gives CASTMTGGYNEQFF.

CDR3 in amino acids: CASSLLGLAGPNEQFF. The CDR3 nucleotides are TGTGCCAGCAGCTTATTGGGACTAGCGGGCCCCAATGAGCAGTTCTTC. J is TRBJ2-1 and V is TRBV7-2; TRBD2 matches 12 bases. Losses at the gene ends were 2 bases for V and 6 bases for J; bases not matched to a gene: 5. The CDR3 has 16 residues. Per germline, CDR1 SGHTA and CDR2 FQGNSA.

The chain has TRBV7-8 and TRBJ2-7, with 8 bases fitting TRBD1. The germline V gene encodes CDR1 SGHVS and CDR2 FQNEAQ. The CDR3 length is 15 residues. V was clipped by 5 bases and J by 5 bases; unmatched bases: 11. The CDR3 loop is CASSRLGQGGHEQYF. The CDR3 DNA reads as TGTGCCAGCAGCCGGCTCGGACAGGGCGGCCACGAGCAGTACTTC.

The CDR3 DNA is TGTGCCAGCAGCTTGTATGGCTCTGGGGCCAACGTCCTGACTTTC. Its translation is CASSLYGSGANVLTF. The chain carries TRBV5-5 and TRBJ2-6, with D unclear. Trimming stripped 1 base from V and 0 bases from J, with 5 bases between. Germline-derived CDR1 and CDR2 are SGHKS and YYEKEE (reference sequence). The CDR3 extends over 15 amino acids.

The V call is TRBV28, the J call TRBJ2-5; D is uncertain. Deletions cut 4 bases from V and 0 bases from J, with 9 bases between. Germline lookup yields CDR1 MDHEN and CDR2 SYDVKM. CDR3 length equals 14 residues. The CDR3 DNA sequence: TGTGCCAGCAGTTCCTATCCGTACCAAGAGACCCAGTACTTC. It is translated as CASSSYPYQETQYF.

The rearrangement joins TRBV7-6 to TRBJ2-6; 7 bases map to TRBD2. The CDR3 covers 16 residues. The V gene end was trimmed by 0 bases and the J gene end by 2 bases; junction bases not matched to a gene: 1. Germline CDR1 reads SGHVS; CDR2 reads FNYEAQ. The CDR3 DNA is TGTGCCAGCAGCTTAGCGGGGGGGGCTGGGGCCAACGTCCTGACTTTC. It yields the protein CASSLAGGAGANVLTF.